This section outlines one T cell receptor beta chain sequence together with its context. Its antigen is unknown. The CDR3 spans 14 residues. V was cut by 4 bases and J by 11 bases, with 20 bases left in between. From germline, CDR1 is SNHLY and CDR2 FYNNEI. Peripheral blood, about 9.4 milliliters per donor, was collected. With a J-beta primer mix and a sample-barcoded 5' primer, a second PCR ran roughly 7 to 11 cycles. TCRdb redid the calling of the 5' RACE reads with MiXCR, one entry per CDR3 protein. The data show 1.4 million to 1.5 million distinct CDR3 sequences, 35% to 45% seen once. This specimen belongs to a study of blood T cells in healthy people across ages. Overall study findings and caveats: With naive T cell percentage, TCR beta diversity showed a strong correlation. No one knew whether donors had CMV, which possibly confounded expanded clonotype changes.

The sample consisted of blood. This clonotype was sampled from a woman younger than 35 in good health. V gene TRBV2 combines with J gene TRBJ2-5; D is unresolved. CDR3 sequence: CASSGGITYNEQYF. CDR3 DNA sequence: TGTGCCAGCAGTGGAGGCATAACCTACAATGAGCAGTACTTC.